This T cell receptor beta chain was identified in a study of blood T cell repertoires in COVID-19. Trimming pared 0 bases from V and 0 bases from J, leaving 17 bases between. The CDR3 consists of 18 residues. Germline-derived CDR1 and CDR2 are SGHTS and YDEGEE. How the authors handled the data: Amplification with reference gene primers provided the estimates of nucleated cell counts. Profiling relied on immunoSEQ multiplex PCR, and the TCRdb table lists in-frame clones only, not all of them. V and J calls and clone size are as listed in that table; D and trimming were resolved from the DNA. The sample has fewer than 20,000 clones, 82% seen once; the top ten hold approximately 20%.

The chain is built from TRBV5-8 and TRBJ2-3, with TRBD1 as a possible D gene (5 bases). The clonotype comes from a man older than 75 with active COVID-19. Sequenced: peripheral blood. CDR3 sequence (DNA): TGTGCCAGCAGCTTGGGGGGCAGCAACACCTTTAGCACAGATACGCAGTATTTT. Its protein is CASSLGGSNTFSTDTQYF.